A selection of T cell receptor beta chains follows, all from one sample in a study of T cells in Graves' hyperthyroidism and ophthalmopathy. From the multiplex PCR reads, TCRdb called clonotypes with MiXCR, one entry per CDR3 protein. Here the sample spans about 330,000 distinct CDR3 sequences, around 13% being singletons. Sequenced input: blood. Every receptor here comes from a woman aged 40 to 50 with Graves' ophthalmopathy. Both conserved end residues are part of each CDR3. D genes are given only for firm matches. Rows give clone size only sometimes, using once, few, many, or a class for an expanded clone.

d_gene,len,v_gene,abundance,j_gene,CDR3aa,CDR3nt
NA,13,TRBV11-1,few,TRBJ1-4,CASSLGENEKLFF,TGTGCCAGCAGCTTAGGTGAAAATGAAAAACTGTTTTTT
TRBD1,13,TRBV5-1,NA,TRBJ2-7,CASSSQGGHEQYF,TGCGCCAGCAGCTCACAGGGGGGCCACGAGCAGTACTTC
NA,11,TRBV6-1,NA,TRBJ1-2,CASSELRGYTF,TGTGCCAGCAGTGAATTGAGGGGCTACACCTTC
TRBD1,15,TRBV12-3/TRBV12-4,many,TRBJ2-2,CASSLGQANTGELFF,TGTGCCAGCAGTCTCGGACAGGCGAACACCGGGGAGCTGTTTTTT
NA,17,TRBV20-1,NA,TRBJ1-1,CSAREGIFGQPNTEAFF,TGCAGTGCTAGAGAAGGAATATTTGGACAGCCGAACACTGAAGCTTTCTTT
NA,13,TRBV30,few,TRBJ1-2,CAWEAGFGYGYTF,TGTGCCTGGGAGGCGGGGTTCGGCTATGGCTACACCTTC
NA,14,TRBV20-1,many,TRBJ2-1,CSARFRLRNNEQFF,TGCAGTGCTAGGTTTAGACTGCGTAACAATGAGCAGTTCTTC
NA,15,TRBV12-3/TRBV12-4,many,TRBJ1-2,CASSPRRDHNYGYTF,TGTGCCAGCAGTCCCCGGCGGGACCATAACTATGGCTACACCTTC
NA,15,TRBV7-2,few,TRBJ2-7,CASSLRPSPYYEQYF,TGTGCCAGCAGCTTACGTCCTAGCCCCTACTACGAGCAGTACTTC
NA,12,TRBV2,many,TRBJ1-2,CASSPMNYGYTF,TGTGCCAGCAGTCCGATGAACTATGGCTACACCTTC
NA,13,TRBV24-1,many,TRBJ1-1,CATSDRGTREAFF,TGTGCCACCAGTGACCGTGGGACACGCGAAGCTTTCTTT
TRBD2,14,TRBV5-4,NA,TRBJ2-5,CASSSSGGRETQYF,TGTGCCAGCAGCTCTAGCGGGGGTCGAGAGACCCAGTACTTC
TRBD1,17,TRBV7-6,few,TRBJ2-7,CASSLATRTGISYEQYF,TGTGCCAGCAGCTTAGCAACCAGGACAGGGATTTCCTACGAGCAGTACTTC
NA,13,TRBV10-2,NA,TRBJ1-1,CASSEPPGTEAFF,TGCGCCAGCAGTGAGCCCCCAGGGACTGAAGCTTTCTTT
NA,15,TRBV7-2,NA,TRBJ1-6,CASSLGGSGNSPLHF,TGTGCCAGCAGCTTAGGGGGCAGTGGTAATTCACCCCTCCACTTT
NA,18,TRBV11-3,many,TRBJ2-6,CASSLDRWLLSGANVLTF,TGTGCCAGCAGCTTAGATCGTTGGCTCCTCTCTGGGGCCAACGTCCTGACTTTC
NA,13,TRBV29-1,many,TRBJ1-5,CSVEDGVGQPQHF,TGCAGCGTTGAAGATGGGGTAGGTCAGCCCCAGCATTTT
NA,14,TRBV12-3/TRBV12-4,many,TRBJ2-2,CASNRWGDTGELFF,TGTGCCAGCAATCGGTGGGGGGACACCGGGGAGCTGTTTTTT
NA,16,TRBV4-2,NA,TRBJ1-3,CASSQGRTDSGNTIYF,TGTGCCAGCAGCCAAGGTCGGACGGACTCTGGAAACACCATATATTTT
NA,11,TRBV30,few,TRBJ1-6,CAWSGEQVLHF,TGTGCCTGGAGTGGTGAACAGGTCCTACACTTT
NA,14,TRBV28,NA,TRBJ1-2,CASSWGGINYGYTF,TGTGCCAGCAGTTGGGGGGGGATTAACTATGGCTACACCTTC
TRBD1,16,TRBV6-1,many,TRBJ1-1,CASRPGQGAANTEAFF,TGTGCCAGCAGACCAGGACAGGGGGCGGCTAACACTGAAGCTTTCTTT
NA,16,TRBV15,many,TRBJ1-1,CATSRAGYRKNTEAFF,TGTGCCACCAGCAGAGCAGGGTACAGAAAGAACACTGAAGCTTTCTTT
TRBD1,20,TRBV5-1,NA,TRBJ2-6,CASSSSSTWTGGSGANVLTF,TGCGCCAGCAGCTCCTCCTCCACGTGGACAGGGGGCTCTGGGGCCAACGTCCTGACTTTC
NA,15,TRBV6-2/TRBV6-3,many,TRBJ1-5,CASSYYEKSNQPQHF,TGTGCCAGCAGTTACTATGAGAAGAGCAATCAGCCCCAGCATTTT
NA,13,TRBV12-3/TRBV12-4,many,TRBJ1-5,CASSFPPPQPQHF,TGTGCCAGCAGTTTTCCCCCCCCTCAGCCCCAGCATTTT
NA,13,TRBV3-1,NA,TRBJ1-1,CASSQEVSLGAFF,TGTGCCAGCAGCCAAGAGGTTTCCTTAGGGGCTTTCTTT
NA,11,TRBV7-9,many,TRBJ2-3,CASSSTDTQYF,TGTGCCAGCAGCTCCACAGATACGCAGTATTTT
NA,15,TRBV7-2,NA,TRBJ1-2,CASSLSGANSYGYTF,TGTGCCAGCAGCTTATCAGGGGCTAACTCCTATGGCTACACCTTC
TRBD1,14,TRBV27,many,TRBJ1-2,CASSLSRDSYGYTF,TGTGCCAGCAGTTTATCGAGGGACAGCTATGGCTACACCTTC
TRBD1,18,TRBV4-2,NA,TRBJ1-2,CASSQDLGGVGTDHGYTF,TGTGCCAGCAGCCAAGATTTGGGGGGAGTCGGGACAGACCATGGCTACACCTTC
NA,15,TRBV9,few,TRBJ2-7,CASGARERGHYEQYF,TGTGCCAGCGGCGCACGAGAGAGGGGACACTACGAGCAGTACTTC
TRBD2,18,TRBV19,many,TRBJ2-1,CASSYTPLAGVRYNEQFF,TGTGCCAGTAGTTACACCCCCCTAGCGGGAGTTAGGTACAATGAGCAGTTCTTC
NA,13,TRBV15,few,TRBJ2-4,CATSRGTQNIQYF,TGTGCCACCAGCAGGGGGACACAAAACATTCAGTACTTC
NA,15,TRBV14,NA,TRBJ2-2,CASSQGGGSPGELFF,TGTGCCAGCAGCCAAGGAGGGGGGAGTCCCGGGGAGCTGTTTTTT
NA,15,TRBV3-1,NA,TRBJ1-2,CASSPGQGPNYGYTF,TGTGCCAGCAGCCCCGGGCAGGGACCTAACTATGGCTACACCTTC
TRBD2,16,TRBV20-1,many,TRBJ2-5,CSAAQLAGGPQETQYF,TGCAGTGCCGCCCAACTAGCGGGAGGGCCCCAAGAGACCCAGTACTTC
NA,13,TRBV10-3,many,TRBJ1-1,CAISPKTNTEAFF,TGTGCCATCAGCCCCAAAACGAACACTGAAGCTTTCTTT
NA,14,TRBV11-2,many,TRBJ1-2,CASRTPGSNYGYTF,TGTGCCAGCAGAACTCCGGGATCTAACTATGGCTACACCTTC
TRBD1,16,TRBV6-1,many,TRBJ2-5,CASSEGRRGWGETQYF,TGTGCCAGCAGTGAAGGACGCAGGGGGTGGGGAGAGACCCAGTACTTC
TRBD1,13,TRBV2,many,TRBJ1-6,CASSETGGSPLHF,TGTGCCAGCAGTGAAACAGGGGGATCACCCCTCCACTTT
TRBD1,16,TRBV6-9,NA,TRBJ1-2,CASSIEWTGGSYGYTF,TGTGCCAGCAGTATTGAATGGACAGGGGGAAGCTATGGCTACACCTTC
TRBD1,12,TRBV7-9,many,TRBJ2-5,CASGAGGETQYF,TGTGCCAGCGGAGCAGGGGGCGAGACCCAGTACTTC
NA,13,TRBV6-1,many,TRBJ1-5,CASSVDPVQPQHF,TGTGCCAGCAGTGTCGATCCGGTTCAGCCCCAGCATTTT
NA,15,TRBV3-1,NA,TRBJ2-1,CASSQERLFHNEQFF,TGTGCCAGCAGCCAAGAGCGGCTATTCCACAATGAGCAGTTCTTC
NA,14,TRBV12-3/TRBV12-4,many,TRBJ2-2,CASSPTGNTGELFF,TGTGCCAGCAGTCCGACAGGGAACACCGGGGAGCTGTTTTTT
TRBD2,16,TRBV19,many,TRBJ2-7,CASSMLGASGLGEQYF,TGTGCCAGTAGTATGTTAGGGGCTAGCGGACTAGGAGAGCAGTACTTC
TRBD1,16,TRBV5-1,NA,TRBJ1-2,CASSLTGTGGFYGYTF,TGCGCCAGCAGCTTAACCGGGACAGGGGGCTTCTATGGCTACACCTTC
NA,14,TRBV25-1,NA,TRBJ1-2,CASSEWTVNYGYTF,TGTGCCAGCAGTGAATGGACGGTTAACTATGGCTACACCTTC
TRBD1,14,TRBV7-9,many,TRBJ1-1,CASERGQANTEAFF,TGTGCCAGCGAGAGGGGGCAGGCCAACACTGAAGCTTTCTTT